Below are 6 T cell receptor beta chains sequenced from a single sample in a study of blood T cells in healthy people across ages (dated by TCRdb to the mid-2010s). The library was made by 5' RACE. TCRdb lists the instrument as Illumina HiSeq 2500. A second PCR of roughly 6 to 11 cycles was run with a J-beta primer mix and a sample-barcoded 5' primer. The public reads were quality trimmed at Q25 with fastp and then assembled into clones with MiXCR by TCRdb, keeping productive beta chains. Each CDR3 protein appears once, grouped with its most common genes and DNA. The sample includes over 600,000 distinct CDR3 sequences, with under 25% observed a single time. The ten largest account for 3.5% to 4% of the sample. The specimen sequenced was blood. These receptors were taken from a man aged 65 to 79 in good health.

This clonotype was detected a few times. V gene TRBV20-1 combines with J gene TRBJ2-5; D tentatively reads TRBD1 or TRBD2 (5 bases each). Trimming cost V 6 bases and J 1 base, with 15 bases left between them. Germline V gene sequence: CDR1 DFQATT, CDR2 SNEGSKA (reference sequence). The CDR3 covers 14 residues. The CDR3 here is CSAGTHGTQETQYF. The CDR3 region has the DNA TGCAGTGCGGGGACCCATGGGACCCAAGAGACCCAGTACTTC.

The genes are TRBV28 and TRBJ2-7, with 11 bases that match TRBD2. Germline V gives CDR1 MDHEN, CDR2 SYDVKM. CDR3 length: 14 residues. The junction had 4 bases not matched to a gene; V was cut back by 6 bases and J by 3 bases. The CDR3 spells CASRTSGAFYEQYF. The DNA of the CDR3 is TGTGCCAGCAGGACTAGCGGGGCCTTCTACGAGCAGTACTTC.

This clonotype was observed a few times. The CDR3 loop is CATSRERIDSYEQYF. The CDR3 DNA follows: TGTGCCACCAGCAGAGAACGGATAGACTCCTACGAGCAGTACTTC. J is TRBJ2-7 and V is TRBV15, with D hard to call. Germline V lookup: CDR1 LNHNV, CDR2 YYDKDF (reference sequence). The V gene lost 0 bases and the J gene lost 0 bases, with 9 bases spanning the gap. This CDR3 spans 15 amino acids.

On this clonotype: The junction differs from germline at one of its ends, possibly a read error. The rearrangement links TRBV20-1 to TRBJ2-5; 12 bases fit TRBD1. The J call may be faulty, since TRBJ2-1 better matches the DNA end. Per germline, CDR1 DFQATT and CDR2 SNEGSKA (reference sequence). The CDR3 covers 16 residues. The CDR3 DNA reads TGCAGTGCTAGAGATCCGGGGACAGGGGGCTACGATGAGCAGTTCTTC. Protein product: CSARDPGTGGYDEQFF.

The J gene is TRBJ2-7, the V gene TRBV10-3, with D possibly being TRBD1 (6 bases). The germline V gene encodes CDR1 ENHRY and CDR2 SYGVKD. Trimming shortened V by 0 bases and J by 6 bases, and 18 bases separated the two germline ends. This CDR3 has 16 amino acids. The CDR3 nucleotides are TGTGCCATCAGTGAGTCGGTGGGGGCGCGGTATGGCGAGCAGTACTTC. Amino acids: CAISESVGARYGEQYF.

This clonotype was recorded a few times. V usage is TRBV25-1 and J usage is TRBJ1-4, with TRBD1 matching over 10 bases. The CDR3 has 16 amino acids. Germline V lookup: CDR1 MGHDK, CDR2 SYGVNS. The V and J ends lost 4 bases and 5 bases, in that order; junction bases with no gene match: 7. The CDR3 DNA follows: TGTGCCAGCAGTGGGATTGACAGGGGGCGGAATGAAAAACTGTTTTTT. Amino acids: CASSGIDRGRNEKLFF.